These 6 T cell receptor beta chains were sequenced from one sample in a study of OX40 agonist ivuxolimab in advanced cancers. TCRdb's table, derived via immunoSEQ multiplex PCR, lists solely in-frame clones and lacks some. The table has 90,000 to 100,000 clones, roughly nine tenths seen once. The starting material was CD4+ or CD8+ T cells sorted from blood, obtained in a trial of the OX40 agonist ivuxolimab. The source is an adult with an advanced solid tumor such as melanoma, head and neck, liver or kidney cancer.

This clone was counted once. The rearrangement links TRBV9 to TRBJ2-3; D not certain. V lost 1 base, J lost 2 bases, and 17 bases lay in between. This CDR3 has 17 residues. Germline CDR1 is SGDLS and CDR2 is YYNGEE. The CDR3 coding sequence is TGTGCCAGCAGCGTAAAACCCTCCCCCAGATTCACAGATACGCAGTATTTT. Translating gives CASSVKPSPRFTDTQYF.

This chain links TRBV19 with TRBJ1-1; no reliable D call. The V end lost 7 bases, the J end lost 1 base, and 13 bases lay between the germline ends. This CDR3 has 14 residues. Germline CDR1 LNHDA, CDR2 SQIVND (reference sequence). CDR3 bases: TGTGCCAGTACCGCGGGCCTCAAGAACACTGAAGCTTTCTTT. This translates into CASTAGLKNTEAFF.

The J gene is TRBJ2-3, the V gene TRBV6-1; 8 nucleotides match TRBD2. Unmatched junction bases numbered 8, after V lost 8 bases and J lost 1 base. Germline V lookup: CDR1 MNHNS, CDR2 SASEGT. The CDR3 loop spans 15 amino acids. The CDR3 nucleotides are TGTGCCAGCGGGGTTAGCGGGATACGCACAGATACGCAGTATTTT. Protein product: CASGVSGIRTDTQYF.

Only one count was recorded for this clone. The chain carries TRBV6-5 and TRBJ1-1, with D unclear. CDR1 and CDR2 (germline): MNHEY, SVGAGI. V shed 7 bases and J shed 7 bases, with 10 bases lying between them. CDR3 length equals 11 residues. Here the CDR3 reads CASTFGFEAFF. The CDR3 DNA sequence: TGTGCCAGCACCTTCGGGTTTGAAGCTTTCTTT.

The rearrangement uses TRBV7-8 and TRBJ2-1; D uncertain. V was clipped by 5 bases and J by 2 bases, with 22 bases between them. The CDR3 spans 18 residues. Germline V gives CDR1 SGHVS, CDR2 FQNEAQ. Here the CDR3 DNA reads TGTGCCAGCAGCATTAGAATGGCAGGCATTTTGACCTACAATGAGCAGTTCTTC. Its protein is CASSIRMAGILTYNEQFF.

The DNA for the CDR3 is TGTGCCAGCAGGGCGAGGCAGATGAACACTGAAGCTTTCTTT. Translated: CASRARQMNTEAFF. The chain uses TRBV6-5 and TRBJ1-1; D not certain. CDR3 length: 14 residues. The germline V and J ends were trimmed by 6 bases and 0 bases, with 11 bases remaining between them. In germline, CDR1 is MNHEY, CDR2 SVGAGI.